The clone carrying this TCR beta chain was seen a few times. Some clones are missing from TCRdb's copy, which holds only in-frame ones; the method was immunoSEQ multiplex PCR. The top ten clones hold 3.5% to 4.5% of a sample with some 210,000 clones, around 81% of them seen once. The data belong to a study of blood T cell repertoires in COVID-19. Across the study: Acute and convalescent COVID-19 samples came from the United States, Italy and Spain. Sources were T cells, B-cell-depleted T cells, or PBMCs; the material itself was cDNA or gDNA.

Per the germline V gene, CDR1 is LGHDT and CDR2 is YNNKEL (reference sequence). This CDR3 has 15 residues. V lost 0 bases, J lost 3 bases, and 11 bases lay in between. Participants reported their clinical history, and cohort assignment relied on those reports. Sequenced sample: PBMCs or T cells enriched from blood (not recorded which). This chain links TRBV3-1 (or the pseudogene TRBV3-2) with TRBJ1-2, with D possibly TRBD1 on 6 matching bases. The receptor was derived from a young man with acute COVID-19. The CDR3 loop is CASSQDNRVYYGYTF. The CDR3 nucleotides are TGTGCCAGCAGCCAAGATAACAGGGTTTACTATGGCTACACCTTC.